This TCR beta chain was sequenced during a study of OX40 agonist ivuxolimab in advanced cancers. Germline CDR1 is MDHEN and CDR2 is SYDVKM. V lost 5 bases to trimming and J lost 7 bases; unmatched junction nucleotides: 12. This CDR3 contains 15 residues. Some clones are missing from TCRdb's copy, which holds only in-frame ones; the method was immunoSEQ multiplex PCR. The sample records more than 60,000 clones, approximately 90% being singletons. Sequenced here: CD4+ or CD8+ T cells sorted from blood, sampled in a trial of the OX40 agonist ivuxolimab. This receptor was obtained from an adult with an advanced solid tumor such as melanoma, head and neck, liver or kidney cancer. The chain is built from TRBV28 and TRBJ1-2, with 8 bases lining up with TRBD1. The CDR3 coding sequence is TGTGCCAGCAGTACGCTTCGGACAGGGTCGGGTGGCTACACCTTC. This translates into CASSTLRTGSGGYTF.